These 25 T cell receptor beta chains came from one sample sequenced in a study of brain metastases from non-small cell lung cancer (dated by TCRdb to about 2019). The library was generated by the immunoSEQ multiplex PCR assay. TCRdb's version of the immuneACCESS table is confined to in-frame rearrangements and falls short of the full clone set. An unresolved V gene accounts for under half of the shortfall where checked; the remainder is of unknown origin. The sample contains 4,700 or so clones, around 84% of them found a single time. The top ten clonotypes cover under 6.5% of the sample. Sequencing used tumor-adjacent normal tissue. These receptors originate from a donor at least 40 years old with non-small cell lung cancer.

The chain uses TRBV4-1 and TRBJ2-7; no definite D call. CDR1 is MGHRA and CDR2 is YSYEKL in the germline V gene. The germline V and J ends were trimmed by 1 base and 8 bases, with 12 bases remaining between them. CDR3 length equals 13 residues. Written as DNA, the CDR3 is TGCGCCAGCAGCCAAGTGGTTCTGGATCAGCAGTACTTC. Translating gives CASSQVVLDQQYF.

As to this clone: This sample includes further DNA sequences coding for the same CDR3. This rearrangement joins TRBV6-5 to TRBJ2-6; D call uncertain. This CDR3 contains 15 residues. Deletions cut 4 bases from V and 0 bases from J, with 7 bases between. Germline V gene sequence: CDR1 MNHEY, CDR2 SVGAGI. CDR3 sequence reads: CASSFDGSGANVLTF. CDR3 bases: TGTGCCAGCAGTTTTGACGGCTCTGGGGCCAACGTCCTGACTTTC.

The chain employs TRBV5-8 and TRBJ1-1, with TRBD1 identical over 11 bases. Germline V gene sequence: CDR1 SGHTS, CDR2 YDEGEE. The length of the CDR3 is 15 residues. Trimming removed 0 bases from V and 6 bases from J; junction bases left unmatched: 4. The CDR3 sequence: CASSLGDRGASEAFF. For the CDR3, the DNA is TGTGCCAGCAGCTTGGGGGACAGGGGGGCTTCTGAAGCTTTCTTT.

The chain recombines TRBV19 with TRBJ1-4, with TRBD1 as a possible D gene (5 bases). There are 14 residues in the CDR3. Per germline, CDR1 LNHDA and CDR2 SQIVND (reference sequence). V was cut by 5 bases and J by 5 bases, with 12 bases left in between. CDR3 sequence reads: CASSLLDTNEKLFF. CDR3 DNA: TGTGCCAGTAGTCTGTTGGACACAAATGAAAAACTGTTTTTT.

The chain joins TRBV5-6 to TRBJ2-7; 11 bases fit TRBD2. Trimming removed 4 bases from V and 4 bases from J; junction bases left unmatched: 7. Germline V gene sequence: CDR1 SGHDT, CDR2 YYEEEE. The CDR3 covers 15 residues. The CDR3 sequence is CASSGGTSGLYEQYF. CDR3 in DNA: TGTGCCAGCAGCGGCGGGACTAGCGGCCTTTACGAGCAGTACTTC.

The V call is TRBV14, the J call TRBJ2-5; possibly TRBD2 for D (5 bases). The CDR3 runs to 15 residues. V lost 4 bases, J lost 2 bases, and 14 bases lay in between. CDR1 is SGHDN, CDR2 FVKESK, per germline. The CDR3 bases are TGTGCCAGCAGCCGAGGCGGGCGGGCGCAAGAGACCCAGTACTTC. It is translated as CASSRGGRAQETQYF.

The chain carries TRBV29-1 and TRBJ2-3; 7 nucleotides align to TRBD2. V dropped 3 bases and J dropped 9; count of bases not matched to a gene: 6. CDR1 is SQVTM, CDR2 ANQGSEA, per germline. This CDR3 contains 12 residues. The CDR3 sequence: CSVEASGTTQYF. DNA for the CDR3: TGCAGCGTTGAGGCTAGCGGCACCACGCAGTATTTT.

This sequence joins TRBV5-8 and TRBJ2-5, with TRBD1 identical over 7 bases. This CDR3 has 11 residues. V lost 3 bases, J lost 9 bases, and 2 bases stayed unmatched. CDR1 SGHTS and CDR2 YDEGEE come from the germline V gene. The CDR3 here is CASSYQGAQYF. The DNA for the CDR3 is TGTGCCAGCAGCTACCAGGGGGCCCAGTACTTC.

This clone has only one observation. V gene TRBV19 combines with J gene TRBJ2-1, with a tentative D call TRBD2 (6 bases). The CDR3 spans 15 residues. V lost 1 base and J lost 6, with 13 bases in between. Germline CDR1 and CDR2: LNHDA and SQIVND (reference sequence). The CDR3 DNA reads TGTGCCAGTAGTATAGCCAGCGGGTCTGGCAATGAGCAGTTCTTC. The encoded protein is CASSIASGSGNEQFF.

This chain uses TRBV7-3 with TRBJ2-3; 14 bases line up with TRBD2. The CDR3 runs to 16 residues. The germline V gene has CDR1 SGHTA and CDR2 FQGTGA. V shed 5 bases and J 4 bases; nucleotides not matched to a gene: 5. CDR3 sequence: CASSEGLAGGPDTQYF. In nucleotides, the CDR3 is TGTGCCAGCAGCGAAGGACTAGCGGGAGGCCCAGATACGCAGTATTTT.

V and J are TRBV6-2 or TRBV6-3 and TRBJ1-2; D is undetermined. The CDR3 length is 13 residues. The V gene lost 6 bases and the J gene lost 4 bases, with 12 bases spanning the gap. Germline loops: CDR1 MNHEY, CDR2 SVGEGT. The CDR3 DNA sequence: TGTGCCAGCAGCTCAAGGGATGCCTATGGCTACACCTTC. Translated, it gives CASSSRDAYGYTF.

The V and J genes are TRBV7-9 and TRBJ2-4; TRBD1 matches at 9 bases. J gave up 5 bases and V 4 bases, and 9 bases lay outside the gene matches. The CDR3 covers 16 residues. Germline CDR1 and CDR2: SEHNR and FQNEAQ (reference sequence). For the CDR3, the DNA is TGTGCCAGCAGCTGGGCCGGGACAGGGACTCAAAACATTCAGTACTTC. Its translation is CASSWAGTGTQNIQYF.

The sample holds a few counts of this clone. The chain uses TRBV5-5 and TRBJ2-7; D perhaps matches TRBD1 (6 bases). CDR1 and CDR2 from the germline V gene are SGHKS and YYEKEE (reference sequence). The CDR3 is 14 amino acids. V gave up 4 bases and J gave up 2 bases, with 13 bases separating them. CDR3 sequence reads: CASSMDRYPYEQYF. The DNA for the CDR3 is TGTGCCAGCAGCATGGACAGATATCCCTACGAGCAGTACTTC.

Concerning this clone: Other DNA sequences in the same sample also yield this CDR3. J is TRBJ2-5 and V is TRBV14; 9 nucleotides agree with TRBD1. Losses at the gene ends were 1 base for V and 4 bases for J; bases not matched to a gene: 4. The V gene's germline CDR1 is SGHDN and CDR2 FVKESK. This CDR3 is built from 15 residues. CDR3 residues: CASSQGTGGRETQYF. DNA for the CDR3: TGTGCCAGCAGCCAAGGTACAGGGGGCAGAGAGACCCAGTACTTC. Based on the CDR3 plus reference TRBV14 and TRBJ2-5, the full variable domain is EAGVTQFPSHSVIEKGQTVTLRCDPISGHDNLYWYRRVMGKEIKFLLHFVKESKQDESGMPNNRFLAERTGGTYSTLKVQPAELEDSGVYFCASSQGTGGRETQYFGPGTRLLVL.

CDR3 bases: TGTGCCAGCAGTGACATATCCTCCACAGATACGCAGTATTTT. Translation: CASSDISSTDTQYF. The chain employs TRBV2 and TRBJ2-3; D gene ambiguous. The CDR3 sequence is 14 residues long. The ends were cut back, 3 bases at V and 2 bases at J, with 9 bases in the middle. Per germline, CDR1 SNHLY and CDR2 FYNNEI.

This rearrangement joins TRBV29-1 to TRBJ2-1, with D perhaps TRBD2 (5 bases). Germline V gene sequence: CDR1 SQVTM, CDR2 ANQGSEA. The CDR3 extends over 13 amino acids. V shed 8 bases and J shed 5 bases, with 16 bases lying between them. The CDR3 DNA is TGCAGCCCGAGAAGAGCGGAGAACAATGAGCAGTTCTTC. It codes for CSPRRAENNEQFF.

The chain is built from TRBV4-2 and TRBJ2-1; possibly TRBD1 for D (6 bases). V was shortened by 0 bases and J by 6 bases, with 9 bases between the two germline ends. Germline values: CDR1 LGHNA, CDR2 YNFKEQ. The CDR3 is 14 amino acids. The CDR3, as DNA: TGTGCCAGCAGCCAAGACAGGGGTAGCAATGAGCAGTTCTTC. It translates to CASSQDRGSNEQFF.

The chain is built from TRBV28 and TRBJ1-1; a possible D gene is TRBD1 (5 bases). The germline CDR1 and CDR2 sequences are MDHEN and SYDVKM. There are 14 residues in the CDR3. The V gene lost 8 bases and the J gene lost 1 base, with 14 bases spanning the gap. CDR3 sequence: CASQVGAGNTEAFF. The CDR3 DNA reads TGTGCCAGCCAGGTAGGGGCGGGGAACACTGAAGCTTTCTTT.

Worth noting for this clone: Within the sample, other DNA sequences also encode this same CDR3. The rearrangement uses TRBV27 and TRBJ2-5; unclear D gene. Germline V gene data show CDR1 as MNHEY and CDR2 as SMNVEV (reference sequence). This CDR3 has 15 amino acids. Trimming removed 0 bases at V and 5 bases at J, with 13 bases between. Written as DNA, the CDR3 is TGTGCCAGCAGTTTATCTGCCAGTCTGGTGGAGACCCAGTACTTC. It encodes CASSLSASLVETQYF.

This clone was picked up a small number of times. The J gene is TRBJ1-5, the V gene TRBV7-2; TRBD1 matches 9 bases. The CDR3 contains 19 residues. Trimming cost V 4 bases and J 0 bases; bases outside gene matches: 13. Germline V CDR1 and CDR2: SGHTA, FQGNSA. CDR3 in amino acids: CASSWTGANQRHSNQPQHF. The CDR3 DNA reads TGTGCCAGCAGCTGGACAGGGGCCAACCAGAGACATAGCAATCAGCCCCAGCATTTT. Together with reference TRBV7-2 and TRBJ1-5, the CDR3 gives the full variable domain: GAGVSQSPSNKVTEKGKDVELRCDPISGHTALYWYRQSLGQGLEFLIYFQGNSAPDKSGLPSDRFSAERTGGSVSTLTIQRTQQEDSAVYLCASSWTGANQRHSNQPQHFGDGTRLSIL.

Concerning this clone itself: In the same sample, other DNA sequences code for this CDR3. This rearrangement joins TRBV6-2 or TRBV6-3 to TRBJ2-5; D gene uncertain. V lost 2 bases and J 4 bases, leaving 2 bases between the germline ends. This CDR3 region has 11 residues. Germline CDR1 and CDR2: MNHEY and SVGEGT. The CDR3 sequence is CASSYGETQYF. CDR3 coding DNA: TGTGCCAGCAGTTACGGAGAGACCCAGTACTTC.

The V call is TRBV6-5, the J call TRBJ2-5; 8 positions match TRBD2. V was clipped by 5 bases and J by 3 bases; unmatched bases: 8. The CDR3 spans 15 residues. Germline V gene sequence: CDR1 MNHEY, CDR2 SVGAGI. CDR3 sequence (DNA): TGTGCCAGCAGTCCAGCGGGAGTTGGAGAAGAGACCCAGTACTTC. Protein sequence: CASSPAGVGEETQYF.

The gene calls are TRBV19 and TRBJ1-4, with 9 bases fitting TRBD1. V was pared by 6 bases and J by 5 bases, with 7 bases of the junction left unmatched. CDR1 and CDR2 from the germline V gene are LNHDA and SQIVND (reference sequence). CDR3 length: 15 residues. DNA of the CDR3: TGTGCCAGTAGATGGGGCGGGACAGGGAATGAAAAACTGTTTTTT. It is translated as CASRWGGTGNEKLFF.

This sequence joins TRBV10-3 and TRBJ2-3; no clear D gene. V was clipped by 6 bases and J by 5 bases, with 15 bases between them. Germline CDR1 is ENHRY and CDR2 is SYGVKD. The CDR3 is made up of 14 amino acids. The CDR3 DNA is TGTGCCATCAGCGGAGTTTTTCTGGGAGATACGCAGTATTTT. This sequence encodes CAISGVFLGDTQYF.

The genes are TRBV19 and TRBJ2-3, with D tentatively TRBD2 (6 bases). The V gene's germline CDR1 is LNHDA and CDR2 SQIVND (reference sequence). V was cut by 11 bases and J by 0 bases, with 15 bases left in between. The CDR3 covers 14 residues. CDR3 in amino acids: CAVRDPSSTDTQYF. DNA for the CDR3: TGTGCCGTGCGGGACCCTTCTAGCACAGATACGCAGTATTTT.